Sequencing of this T cell receptor beta chain was carried out in a study of T cells in Graves' hyperthyroidism and ophthalmopathy. Study results and caveats: Ophthalmopathy was identified by the model a median about 6.4 months ahead of onset. Classification by a 13 V-J model distinguished ophthalmopathy from stable hyperthyroidism.

Clinical Activity Scores of at least 3, NOSPECS grades of at least 4 and durations under 3 months characterized ophthalmopathy patients. RNA transcripts yielded amplified TCR beta CDR3 regions. First-round RT-PCR of the TCR CDR3 relied on the HTBI primer set. MiXCR was run by TCRdb on the multiplex PCR reads, yielding one entry per CDR3 protein. The sample records over 500,000 distinct CDR3 sequences, 17% being singletons. Concerning this clonotype: No antigen is known for it.

V lost 5 bases, J lost 5 bases, and 13 bases stayed unmatched. The CDR3 contains 18 residues. Germline V gives CDR1 MNHNS, CDR2 SASEGT. The rearrangement joins TRBV6-1 to TRBJ2-5; 14 nucleotides agree with TRBD2. What was sequenced was blood. The TCR originated in a woman in her late teens or twenties with Graves' ophthalmopathy. CDR3 sequence reads: CASSPLPRLAGGPETQYF. The CDR3 region has the DNA TGTGCCAGCAGTCCTCTTCCACGACTAGCGGGAGGGCCGGAGACCCAGTACTTC.